This TCR beta chain was identified in a study of T cells in Graves' hyperthyroidism and ophthalmopathy. This CDR3 has 19 residues. From germline, CDR1 is MNHEY and CDR2 SVGAGI. Trimming shortened V by 0 bases and J by 3 bases, and 24 bases separated the two germline ends. A patient was excluded if there was uncontrolled infection, other autoimmune disease, pregnancy or lactation. There were TCR beta CDR3 regions amplified from RNA transcripts. The HTBI primer set drove a first-round RT-PCR of the TCR CDR3. One entry per CDR3 protein, called by TCRdb with MiXCR from the multiplex PCR reads. The sample contains about 400,000 distinct CDR3 sequences, about 14% of which appear only once. This clonotype has only a few counts.

Sequenced material: blood. The J gene is TRBJ2-7, the V gene TRBV6-5; D might be TRBD2 (5 bases). This TCR came from a man aged 45 to 65 with Graves' ophthalmopathy. The DNA for the CDR3 is TGTGCCAGCAGTTACTCCAACGAAAGGACTGCACCATCAGGCTACGAGCAGTACTTC. This translates into CASSYSNERTAPSGYEQYF.